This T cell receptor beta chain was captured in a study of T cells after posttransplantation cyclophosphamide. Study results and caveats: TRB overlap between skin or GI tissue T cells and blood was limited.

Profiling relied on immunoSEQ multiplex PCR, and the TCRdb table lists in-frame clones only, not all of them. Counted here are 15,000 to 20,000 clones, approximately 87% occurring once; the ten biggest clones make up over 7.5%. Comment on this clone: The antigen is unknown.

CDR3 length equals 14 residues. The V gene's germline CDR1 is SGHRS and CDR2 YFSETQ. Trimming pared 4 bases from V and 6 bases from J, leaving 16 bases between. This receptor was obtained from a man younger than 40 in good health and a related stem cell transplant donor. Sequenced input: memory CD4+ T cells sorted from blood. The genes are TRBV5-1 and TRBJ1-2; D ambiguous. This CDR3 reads CASSPDGVMDGYTF. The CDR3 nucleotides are TGCGCCAGCAGCCCGGACGGGGTGATGGATGGCTACACCTTC.